This T cell receptor (beta chain) was found in a study of regulatory T cells in long-lasting Graves disease. Study-level background: To qualify as persistent, Graves' disease required over 5 years of antithyroid drugs with positive TSH receptor antibodies. Study-level points and caveats: Persistent disease samples used TRBV28, TRBJ1-2 and TRBJ2-5 preferentially.

This clonotype has ten or more counts. Its antigen is currently unknown. Germline-derived CDR1 and CDR2 are MDHEN and SYDVKM. Trimming cost V 5 bases and J 4 bases, with 18 bases left between them. The CDR3 extends over 15 amino acids. Time point of the sample: persistent/refractory GD, antithyroid drugs over 5 years with positive TRAb. Generation of the TCR library employed RNA extracted from PBMCs. Guidelines of the American Thyroid Association were used to diagnose Graves' disease. Approximately 9-milliliter peripheral blood samples went into EDTA tubes. Combining iRepertoire HTBI primers with Arm-PCR of CDR3 regions, the authors built TCR beta libraries. TCRdb passed the multiplex PCR reads through MiXCR, listing each CDR3 protein once. The sample carries about 470,000 distinct CDR3 sequences, 20% to 25% recorded once.

This chain links TRBV28 with TRBJ2-7; D gene ambiguous. Here the sequenced sample was peripheral blood mononuclear cells (PBMCs), taken when the disease was refractory, from a patient treated with antithyroid drugs. This TCR came from a female donor with Graves disease. CDR3 bases: TGTGCCAGCAGTCTGACTCCCCCATCCTTATACGAGCAGTACTTC. Its protein is CASSLTPPSLYEQYF.